These T cell receptor beta chains were read from a single sample in a study of post-analysis software for immune sequencing data. TCRdb redid the calling of the PCR reads with MiXCR, one entry per CDR3 protein. Among around 700,000 distinct CDR3 sequences, more than 50% were seen once, and the ten largest hold roughly 12%. The material sequenced was blood. Receptors were obtained from a girl aged 2-10 years with multiple sclerosis. The CDR3 runs from the conserved cysteine through the conserved F or W. The order of the fields is V gene, CDR3 protein.

>TRBV7-2
CASSQTSLLYNEQFF
>TRBV12-3/TRBV12-4
CASSFLGQDNEQFF
>TRBV20-1
CSARVPGGGYGYTF
>TRBV7-9
CASRRVENEQFF
>TRBV20-1
CSASESYEQYF
>TRBV5-6
CASSWTSGRATGELFF
>TRBV7-9
CASSYSPGTGGFNEQFF
>TRBV6-6
CASSGSDGPEEGTQYF
>TRBV10-3
CAIRGYTTEQFF
>TRBV7-2
CASSLVVGDRTMNTEAFF
>TRBV2
CASSKQDTGELFF
>TRBV12-3/TRBV12-4
CASSSLTGGDGYTF